This TCR beta chain was sequenced for a study of OX40 agonist ivuxolimab in advanced cancers. Study-wide context: People in dose escalation had one of these cancers: hepatocellular carcinoma, melanoma, renal cell or head and neck cancer.

For this clone: Its matching antigen is unknown.

Trimming removed 0 bases from V and 0 bases from J, with 15 bases in between. This CDR3 has 17 amino acids. Germline assignment: CDR1 SNHLY and CDR2 FYNNEI. Method: immunoSEQ multiplex PCR; TCRdb's copy keeps in-frame clones and lacks some. The table shows approximately 70,000 clones, with around 86% occurring only once. Study conclusions and caveats: CD8+ T cells showed, on average, more clonal expansion than CD4+ cells.

The receptor was isolated from an adult with an advanced solid tumor such as melanoma, head and neck, liver or kidney cancer. The specimen comprised CD4+ or CD8+ T cells sorted from blood, sampled in a trial of the OX40 agonist ivuxolimab. This chain uses TRBV2 with TRBJ2-7; D call uncertain. The CDR3: CASSEASLGRSSYEQYF. Here the CDR3 DNA reads TGTGCCAGCAGTGAAGCATCCTTAGGCAGAAGCTCCTACGAGCAGTACTTC.